This paragraph reports one TCR beta chain. The data are from a study of Ad26.COV2.S vaccination and SARS-CoV-2 variants. In the study overall: As a participant in COV1001, the donor was in the Ad26.COV2.S trial arm. Once or twice, 56 days apart, Ad26.COV2.S was delivered intramuscularly.

Sequenced by immunoSEQ multiplex PCR; TCRdb stores in-frame clones only, minus some. The profile shows about 350,000 clones, roughly 89% of them singletons. Treatment noted: around 19 received Ad26.COV2.S at low or high dose, single or two shots; several received placebo; per-sample allocation not given. Samples analyzed were those drawn on day 63 after the first vaccine or placebo injection. In Boston, an adult donor aged 18-55 years took part. The CDR3 sequence is 15 residues long. Per the germline V gene, CDR1 is MNHEY and CDR2 is SVGAGI. The ends lost 6 bases at V and 3 bases at J; junction bases unmatched: 7.

The source material was peripheral blood, sampled in a trial of Ad26.COV2.S vaccine versus placebo. V gene TRBV6-5 combines with J gene TRBJ2-7; TRBD2 matches 11 bases. The clonotype originates from a person aged 18-65 years who received the Ad26.COV2.S COVID-19 vaccine or a placebo. The CDR3 region is CASSVTSGSLYEQYF. CDR3 nucleotide sequence: TGTGCCAGCAGCGTCACTAGCGGGAGTCTCTACGAGCAGTACTTC.